The 27 T cell receptor beta chains listed next were all sequenced from one sample in a study of blood T cells in healthy people across ages. With a J-beta primer mix and a sample-barcoded 5' primer, a second PCR ran 7 to 11 cycles. TCRdb passed the 5' RACE reads through MiXCR, listing each CDR3 protein once. The sample shows 1.5 million to 2 million distinct CDR3 sequences, 28% of them seen only once. Sequenced sample: blood. The source of these receptors is a young woman in good health.

The chain carries TRBV20-1 and TRBJ2-1; 9 nucleotides line up with TRBD2. CDR1 is DFQATT, CDR2 SNEGSKA, per germline (reference sequence). V was pared by 1 base and J by 1 base, with 2 bases of the junction left unmatched. The CDR3 spans 15 residues. CDR3 region: CSARVSGGSYNEQFF. The CDR3 region has the DNA TGCAGTGCTAGAGTAAGCGGGGGGTCCTACAATGAGCAGTTCTTC.

This clonotype was detected ten times or more. The chain links TRBV4-1 to TRBJ1-2, with D maybe TRBD1 (6 bases). V shed 2 bases and J shed 7 bases, with 14 bases lying between them. The V gene's germline CDR1 is MGHRA and CDR2 YSYEKL. CDR3 length: 14 amino acids. Here the CDR3 reads CASSQQGTGIGYTF. DNA for the CDR3: TGCGCCAGCAGCCAACAGGGGACTGGGATTGGCTACACCTTC.

The V call is TRBV20-1, the J call TRBJ2-7; 9 nucleotides align to TRBD1. With V trimmed by 2 bases and J by 5 bases, 10 bases remained unmatched. The CDR3 contains 15 residues. Germline-derived CDR1 and CDR2 are DFQATT and SNEGSKA (reference sequence). CDR3 DNA sequence: TGCAGTGCTAGATTCGACAGGGGGTCGGGGCACGAGCAGTACTTC. Translating gives CSARFDRGSGHEQYF.

This clonotype was found a few times. CDR3 bases: TGTGCCAGCACCTCAGGCTCCATCTACTCAGATACGCAGTATTTT. Translation: CASTSGSIYSDTQYF. The rearrangement links TRBV5-6 to TRBJ2-3; no firm D call. This CDR3 is built from 15 residues. Germline CDR1 and CDR2: SGHDT and YYEEEE. Trimming removed 6 bases from V and 4 bases from J, with 18 bases in between.

The V call is TRBV7-2, the J call TRBJ1-2, with D maybe TRBD1 (6 bases). CDR1 and CDR2 from the germline V gene are SGHTA and FQGNSA. Trimming removed 5 bases from V and 6 bases from J, with 19 bases in between. CDR3 length: 15 residues. In nucleotides, the CDR3 is TGTGCCAGCAGCCTATCAAGAAACCACAGGGATGGCTACACCTTC. Translating gives CASSLSRNHRDGYTF.

The J gene is TRBJ2-5, the V gene TRBV3-1; TRBD2 matches 7 bases. The junction had 9 bases not matched to a gene; V was cut back by 4 bases and J by 7 bases. The CDR3 spans 14 residues. The V gene's germline CDR1 is LGHDT and CDR2 YNNKEL (reference sequence). The CDR3 DNA reads TGTGCCAGCAGCCGGACTAGTGGGAGTGGGACCCAGTACTTC. Amino acids: CASSRTSGSGTQYF.

The chain couples TRBV20-1 to TRBJ1-1, with a possible D match to TRBD1 (5 bases). The CDR3 loop spans 15 amino acids. Germline CDR1 and CDR2: DFQATT and SNEGSKA (reference sequence). V gave up 0 bases and J gave up 6 bases, with 17 bases separating them. For the CDR3, the DNA is TGCAGTGCTAGAGATGGGGTCCTAAGGGGCGCTGAAGCTTTCTTT. Translated, it gives CSARDGVLRGAEAFF.

As regards this clonotype: It may be a read error: a sequence one base away is much more abundant. The rearrangement joins TRBV7-3 to TRBJ2-1, with 11 bases identical to TRBD2. Trimming cost V 5 bases and J 8 bases; bases outside gene matches: 8. This CDR3 is 15 amino acids long. CDR1 is SGHTA and CDR2 is FQGTGA in the germline V gene. The chain's CDR3 is CASSKRGLAADEQFF. Here the CDR3 DNA reads TGTGCCAGCAGCAAACGGGGACTAGCGGCCGATGAGCAGTTCTTC. Together with reference TRBV7-3 and TRBJ2-1, the CDR3 gives the full variable domain: GAGVSQTPSNKVTEKGKYVELRCDPISGHTALYWYRQSLGQGPEFLIYFQGTGAADDSGLPNDRFFAVRPEGSVSTLKIQRTERGDSAVYLCASSKRGLAADEQFFGPGTRLTVL.

This clonotype appeared a few times. This chain connects TRBV12-3 or TRBV12-4 to TRBJ1-4; no firm D call. Between the trimmed V and J ends, which lost 5 bases and 7 bases, there was a span of 17 bases. There are 15 residues in the CDR3. CDR3 in amino acids: CASSREGLEGEKLFF. The CDR3 nucleotides read TGTGCCAGCAGTCGAGAGGGCCTGGAAGGTGAAAAACTGTTTTTT.

This clonotype occurred a few times. Its ends do not fully match the called genes, so a read error is possible. V usage is TRBV6-6 and J usage is TRBJ2-7; no definite D call. Germline values: CDR1 MNHNY, CDR2 SVGAGI (reference sequence). The CDR3 spans 15 residues. CDR3 in DNA: TGTACCAGCAGTTACCCCGGGCCCTTCTCCTACGAGCAGTACTTC. Translation gives CTSSYPGPFSYEQYF.

This clonotype was counted between two and nine times. The genes are TRBV7-9 and TRBJ2-7, with D tentatively TRBD2 (5 bases). The V end was cut by 3 bases, the J end by 5 bases, with 11 bases between. The CDR3 has 13 amino acids. CDR1 is SEHNR and CDR2 is FQNEAQ in the germline V gene (reference sequence). CDR3 sequence reads: CASSLGEGHEQYF. DNA for the CDR3: TGTGCCAGCAGCTTGGGCGAGGGCCACGAGCAGTACTTC.

The table lists this clonotype with a count of one. The V and J genes are TRBV7-2 and TRBJ1-5; D not certain. Per the germline V gene, CDR1 is SGHTA and CDR2 is FQGNSA. Trimming pared 1 base from V and 2 bases from J, leaving 12 bases between. The CDR3 is 16 residues long. CDR3 in DNA: TGTGCCAGCAGCTTAGGGTATCCAGGCGGCAATCAGCCCCAGCATTTT. It yields the protein CASSLGYPGGNQPQHF.

This rearrangement joins TRBV29-1 to TRBJ1-3, with TRBD1 as a possible D gene (5 bases). The CDR3 is made up of 14 amino acids. Germline lookup yields CDR1 SQVTM and CDR2 ANQGSEA. Trimming removed 6 bases from V and 4 bases from J, with 16 bases in between. The CDR3 sequence is CSVGAGRPGNTIYF. In DNA, the CDR3 is TGCAGCGTAGGGGCAGGTCGTCCCGGAAACACCATATATTTT. Full variable domain (outside the CDR3, taken from reference TRBV29-1 and TRBJ1-3): SAVISQKPSRDICQRGTSLTIQCQVDSQVTMMFWYRQQPGQSLTLIATANQGSEATYESGFVIDKFPISRPNLTFSTLTVSNMSPEDSSIYLCSVGAGRPGNTIYFGEGSWLTVV.

The chain recombines TRBV6-6 with TRBJ2-7, with D tentatively TRBD1 (5 bases). CDR1 is MNHNY, CDR2 SVGAGI, per germline (reference sequence). The CDR3 consists of 14 residues. The germline V and J ends were trimmed by 5 bases and 4 bases, with 15 bases remaining between them. The CDR3 spells CASSDMGRRYEQYF. CDR3 sequence (DNA): TGTGCCAGCAGTGACATGGGGCGGCGTTACGAGCAGTACTTC.

This clonotype occurred many times. The rearrangement links TRBV29-1 to TRBJ2-1, with unresolved D. The ends were cut back, 4 bases at V and 6 bases at J, with 13 bases in the middle. There are 13 residues in the CDR3. Germline-derived CDR1 and CDR2 are SQVTM and ANQGSEA. This CDR3 reads CSVGVVVFNEQFF. As DNA, the CDR3 is TGCAGCGTTGGAGTGGTGGTATTCAATGAGCAGTTCTTC.

The CDR3 region has the DNA TGTGCCAGCAGCCCAAAGGGACTAGCCGCAGATACGCAGTATTTT. Its translation is CASSPKGLAADTQYF. The rearrangement uses TRBV7-2 and TRBJ2-3; TRBD2 matches at 9 bases. CDR3 length equals 15 residues. In germline, CDR1 is SGHTA, CDR2 FQGNSA. V dropped 5 bases and J dropped 4; count of bases not matched to a gene: 7.

The chain has TRBV27 and TRBJ2-7; TRBD2 agrees at 14 bases. V trimming: 5 bases; J trimming: 7 bases; junction bases outside the gene matches: 7. This CDR3 spans 15 amino acids. CDR1 is MNHEY, CDR2 SMNVEV, per germline (reference sequence). Written as DNA, the CDR3 is TGTGCCAGCAGTCAGACTAGCGGGGGGGCCTGGGAGCAGTACTTC. It encodes CASSQTSGGAWEQYF.

This clonotype was counted between two and nine times. The rearrangement links TRBV6-2 or TRBV6-3 to TRBJ2-1, with D perhaps TRBD2 (5 bases). CDR1 MNHEY and CDR2 SVGEGT come from the germline V gene. Trimming took off 3 bases at V and 2 bases at J, with 11 bases between the two ends. This CDR3 is 15 amino acids long. The CDR3 sequence is CASSYVSGAYNEQFF. The CDR3 nucleotides read TGTGCCAGCAGTTATGTAAGCGGCGCCTACAATGAGCAGTTCTTC.

As regards this clonotype: A much larger clone differs from this one at a single base, so this may be a read error. This rearrangement joins TRBV6-5 to TRBJ1-2; D is ambiguous. Germline CDR1 and CDR2: MNHEY and SVGAGI. Trimming left V 2 bases short and J 6 bases short, with 19 bases between. The length of the CDR3 is 16 residues. CDR3: CASSYKGRASNHGYTF. The CDR3, as DNA: TGTGCCAGCAGTTACAAAGGCCGGGCTTCCAACCATGGCTACACCTTC.

This clonotype was seen at least ten times. The CDR3 DNA is TGTGCCAGCAAGGAAACAGGGGCCTCTGGGGCCAACGTCCTGACTTTC. This gives the protein CASKETGASGANVLTF. V gene TRBV28 combines with J gene TRBJ2-6, with 7 nucleotides matching TRBD1. The V and J ends lost 7 bases and 0 bases, in that order; junction bases with no gene match: 6. The CDR3 is 16 amino acids. The germline V gene has CDR1 MDHEN and CDR2 SYDVKM.

This clonotype was counted a few times. The rearrangement uses TRBV11-2 and TRBJ2-3; 8 bases map to TRBD2. The V segment lost 1 base and the J segment 4 bases; nucleotides outside the gene matches: 7. The CDR3 is 16 residues long. Germline V gene sequence: CDR1 SGHAT, CDR2 FQNNGV. The DNA for the CDR3 is TGTGCCAGCAGCTTAGTTGCGGGAGGAATCGCAGATACGCAGTATTTT. Translated: CASSLVAGGIADTQYF.

This clonotype came up a few times. The chain recombines TRBV27 with TRBJ2-7, with D perhaps matching TRBD2 (5 bases). Trimming cost V 7 bases and J 2 bases, with 18 bases left between them. This CDR3 is 15 amino acids long. The germline CDR1 and CDR2 sequences are MNHEY and SMNVEV (reference sequence). This chain's CDR3 is CASMPLVDSAYEQYF. As DNA, the CDR3 is TGTGCCAGCATGCCCTTAGTTGATAGCGCCTACGAGCAGTACTTC.

V and J are TRBV21-1 and TRBJ2-3; TRBD1, as called in the table, went unchecked against the DNA. TRBV21-1 is labeled a pseudogene. This CDR3 contains 15 residues. The CDR3 bases are TGTGCCAGCAGCCCGGAGGACAGGGTATCAGATACGCAGTATTTT. This encodes CASSPEDRVSDTQYF.

The V gene is TRBV5-1, the J gene TRBJ2-3, with TRBD1 identical over 7 bases. The germline CDR1 and CDR2 sequences are SGHRS and YFSETQ. The CDR3 has 15 residues. V lost 4 bases, J lost 1 base, and 6 bases stayed unmatched. The chain's CDR3 is CASSASGTGTDTQYF. In nucleotides, the CDR3 is TGCGCCAGCAGCGCCTCCGGGACAGGCACAGATACGCAGTATTTT. The full variable domain, completed using reference TRBV5-1 and TRBJ2-3, is KAGVTQTPRYLIKTRGQQVTLSCSPISGHRSVSWYQQTPGQGLQFLFEYFSETQRNKGNFPGRFSGRQFSNSRSEMNVSTLELGDSALYLCASSASGTGTDTQYFGPGTRLTVL.

The sample holds a few counts of this clonotype. The chain recombines TRBV2 with TRBJ2-3; 11 bases map to TRBD1. J lost 3 bases, V lost 5 bases, and 4 bases had no gene match. Germline loops: CDR1 SNHLY, CDR2 FYNNEI. CDR3 size: 15 residues. The CDR3 DNA reads TGTGCCAGCAGTACCGGGACAGGGGGGACAGATACGCAGTATTTT. Protein product: CASSTGTGGTDTQYF.

V usage is TRBV14 and J usage is TRBJ2-3; no clear D gene. The CDR3 length is 15 residues. In germline, CDR1 is SGHDN, CDR2 FVKESK. V lost 0 bases, J lost 1 base, and 8 bases lay in between. The CDR3 sequence is CASSQEVDGTDTQYF. The CDR3 DNA reads TGTGCCAGCAGCCAAGAGGTGGATGGCACAGATACGCAGTATTTT.

J is TRBJ1-4 and V is TRBV7-2; D is perhaps TRBD1 (6 bases). The CDR3 has 19 residues. The germline V and J ends were trimmed by 5 bases and 2 bases, with 24 bases remaining between them. From germline, CDR1 is SGHTA and CDR2 FQGNSA. The CDR3 sequence is CASSRRRDPGRGTNEKLFF. The DNA for the CDR3 is TGTGCCAGCAGCCGCAGGCGGGACCCTGGGAGGGGGACTAATGAAAAACTGTTTTTT.